Listed here are 28 T cell receptor beta chains from one sample, sequenced in a study of shared clonotypes between healthy human individuals (dated by TCRdb to about 2020). The protocol used for the library was the immunoSEQ multiplex PCR assay. Held by TCRdb, this immuneACCESS table contains in-frame sequences only and omits some clones. Under half of the omission traces to an unresolved V gene where checked; the cause of the rest is unknown. The sample table shows over 100,000 clones, and about 63% are seen once. The ten biggest clones cover roughly 23% of the sample. The sequencing sample was made of memory CD8+ T cells sorted from blood. Explained via the paper, the cell subset or site label denotes: CD45RO+ cells pooled with CCR7-negative TemRA cells. All receptors come from a woman aged 25 to 39 in good health.

The CDR3 bases are TGTGCCACCAAAAGGGGACAGTTCGACGAGCAGTACTTC. Translating gives CATKRGQFDEQYF. The chain recombines TRBV6-5 with TRBJ2-5; 7 nucleotides line up with TRBD1. The J call may be mistaken, given a closer DNA end match to TRBJ2-7. The germline CDR1 and CDR2 sequences are MNHEY and SVGAGI. The CDR3 has 13 amino acids.

This chain uses TRBV21-1 with TRBJ1-2; the table's D call of TRBD1 was not tested on the DNA. TRBV21-1 is noted as a pseudogene. The CDR3 consists of 15 residues. CDR3 region: CASSGRQASNYGYTF. The CDR3 DNA reads as TGTGCCAGCAGCGGGCGACAGGCGTCTAACTATGGCTACACCTTC.

This clone was counted once. V and J are TRBV2 and TRBJ2-7; 12 positions agree with TRBD2. Germline CDR1 is SNHLY and CDR2 is FYNNEI. V lost 6 bases to trimming and J lost 5 bases; unmatched junction nucleotides: 11. The CDR3 is 16 amino acids. CDR3 protein: CASRGTSGPEYHEQYF. CDR3 DNA sequence: TGTGCCAGCAGGGGGACTAGCGGGCCTGAGTACCACGAGCAGTACTTC.

This chain uses TRBV9 with TRBJ2-7; D may be TRBD1 or TRBD2 (6 bases each). Germline V lookup: CDR1 SGDLS, CDR2 YYNGEE. V lost 6 bases to trimming and J lost 2 bases, with 15 bases between them. The CDR3 has 14 residues. CDR3 loop: CASNIGGGAYEQYF. CDR3 nucleotide sequence: TGTGCCAGCAATATAGGGGGAGGAGCCTACGAGCAGTACTTC.

The chain recombines TRBV27 with TRBJ2-7; D not resolved. The V gene's germline CDR1 is MNHEY and CDR2 SMNVEV (reference sequence). The CDR3 extends over 12 amino acids. V lost 4 bases and J 4 bases, leaving 8 bases between the germline ends. This CDR3 reads CASSSRPYEQYF. The CDR3 DNA sequence: TGTGCCAGCAGTTCCCGGCCATACGAGCAGTACTTC.

The CDR3 reads CASSELRLVGERSEQFF. The CDR3 bases are TGCGCCAGCAGTGAGTTAAGGTTGGTGGGAGAAAGAAGTGAGCAGTTCTTC. This sequence joins TRBV10-1 and TRBJ2-1; possible D gene TRBD2, 5 bases. This CDR3 is built from 17 residues. Germline CDR1 reads WNHNN; CDR2 reads SYGVQD (reference sequence). Trimming left V 1 base short and J 9 bases short, with 22 bases between.

V usage is TRBV28 and J usage is TRBJ2-2, with D maybe TRBD1 (6 bases). CDR1 MDHEN and CDR2 SYDVKM come from the germline V gene. The CDR3 runs 20 residues. Trimming pared 6 bases from V and 0 bases from J, leaving 26 bases between. The CDR3 reads CASSLHLDRTGLSNTGELFF. CDR3 nucleotides: TGTGCCAGCAGCCTACATTTGGACAGAACCGGACTTTCGAACACCGGGGAGCTGTTTTTT. Complete variable domain (other parts from reference TRBV28 and TRBJ2-2): DVKVTQSSRYLVKRTGEKVFLECVQDMDHENMFWYRQDPGLGLRLIYFSYDVKMKEKGDIPEGYSVSREKKERFSLILESASTNQTSMYLCASSLHLDRTGLSNTGELFFGEGSRLTVL.

This chain connects TRBV19 to TRBJ1-1, with D unresolved. This CDR3 has 12 amino acids. Germline values: CDR1 LNHDA, CDR2 SQIVND (reference sequence). V was pared by 4 bases and J by 8 bases, with 11 bases between. As DNA, the CDR3 is TGTGCCAGTAGTACTACCGCACAGGAAGCTTTCTTT. Encoded protein: CASSTTAQEAFF.

The genes are TRBV11-2 and TRBJ2-7; a possible D gene is TRBD2 (6 bases). Germline V CDR1 and CDR2: SGHAT, FQNNGV. The ends were cut back, 5 bases at V and 2 bases at J, with 13 bases in the middle. CDR3 size: 14 residues. CDR3 bases: TGTGCCAGCAGCCCCTGGCGGGATGCCTACGAGCAGTACTTC. The encoded protein is CASSPWRDAYEQYF.

The sample holds a few counts of this clone. This rearrangement joins TRBV5-6 to TRBJ2-5; possibly TRBD2 for D (6 bases). The J call may be wrong; the DNA end is better matched by TRBJ2-7. The CDR3 is made up of 15 amino acids. CDR1 and CDR2 (germline): SGHDT, YYEEEE. Here the CDR3 reads CASSLFLLEGDEQYF. CDR3 DNA: TGTGCCAGCAGCTTGTTTCTTTTGGAGGGCGACGAGCAGTACTTC.

This clone occurred a few times. The CDR3 DNA sequence: TGTGCCAGTAGTATTGATAGGGGCGACCCGGAGCAGTACTTC. Translation: CASSIDRGDPEQYF. The rearrangement links TRBV19 to TRBJ2-7, with D possibly TRBD1 on 5 matching bases. Trimming took 3 bases from V and 7 from J, leaving 16 bases between them. Germline lookup yields CDR1 LNHDA and CDR2 SQIVND (reference sequence). The CDR3 is 14 residues long.

There are many counts of this clone. V is TRBV15 and J is TRBJ1-1; D remains unclear. This CDR3 region has 14 residues. CDR1 is LNHNV, CDR2 YYDKDF, per germline (reference sequence). V lost 4 bases and J lost 0, with 9 bases in between. CDR3 nucleotide sequence: TGTGCCACCAGCATAGGATTCTTGAACACTGAAGCTTTCTTT. Its protein is CATSIGFLNTEAFF.

This clone turned up a few times. J is TRBJ2-5 and V is TRBV6-1; D possibly corresponds to TRBD2 (5 bases). There are 14 residues in the CDR3. CDR1 is MNHNS and CDR2 is SASEGT in the germline V gene. V was shortened by 2 bases and J by 4 bases, with 11 bases between the two germline ends. CDR3 in DNA: TGTGCCAGCAGTGAATCACCGGAGGCAGAGACCCAGTACTTC. Translation: CASSESPEAETQYF.

The rearrangement links TRBV6-6 to TRBJ1-2; TRBD1 aligns across 9 bases. V lost 6 bases, J lost 6 bases, and 5 bases stayed unmatched. The V gene's germline CDR1 is MNHNY and CDR2 SVGAGI (reference sequence). The CDR3 length is 13 residues. In nucleotides, the CDR3 is TGTGCCAGCAGACTTACAGGGGGCCATGGCTACACCTTC. Translated, it gives CASRLTGGHGYTF.

The chain combines TRBV10-3 with TRBJ2-3; D is uncertain. Germline assignment: CDR1 ENHRY and CDR2 SYGVKD. Trimming removed 10 bases from V and 4 bases from J, with 9 bases in between. The CDR3 runs 11 residues. The CDR3 protein is CATTGADTQYF. The DNA of the CDR3 is TGTGCCACGACGGGCGCAGATACGCAGTATTTT.

This clone has a single count. The chain recombines TRBV4-2 with TRBJ1-1; tentative D call: TRBD1 (6 bases). This CDR3 is 14 amino acids long. V was trimmed by 4 bases and J by 5 bases, leaving 14 bases between them. The germline V gene has CDR1 LGHNA and CDR2 YNFKEQ. The CDR3 DNA reads as TGTGCCAGCAGCCCAGCGGGGGGCCCAACTGAAGCTTTCTTT. It codes for CASSPAGGPTEAFF.

The chain links TRBV28 to TRBJ2-2; D might be TRBD1 (6 bases). Trimming shortened V by 2 bases and J by 5 bases, and 9 bases separated the two germline ends. There are 14 residues in the CDR3. The germline gives CDR1 MDHEN, CDR2 SYDVKM. Here the CDR3 DNA reads TGTGCCAGCAGTTTACAGGGGTGGACCGGGGAGCTGTTTTTT. Its protein product is CASSLQGWTGELFF.

The chain couples TRBV6-1 to TRBJ2-7; D gene ambiguous. The V gene lost 5 bases and the J gene lost 4 bases, with 6 bases spanning the gap. Looked up from germline, CDR1 is MNHNS and CDR2 is SASEGT. The CDR3 loop spans 11 amino acids. The CDR3 DNA follows: TGTGCCAGCAGTTCATATTACGAGCAGTACTTC. It codes for CASSSYYEQYF.

This clone appeared a single time. The rearrangement uses TRBV6-6 and TRBJ1-1; D unclear. V lost 10 bases to trimming and J lost 3 bases, with 12 bases between them. Per the germline V gene, CDR1 is MNHNY and CDR2 is SVGAGI (reference sequence). The CDR3 spans 12 residues. The CDR3 region is CAIRSGDTEAFF. CDR3 sequence (DNA): TGTGCCATCCGTTCCGGGGACACTGAAGCTTTCTTT.

This chain joins TRBV4-1 and TRBJ1-2; D gene unclear. This CDR3 has 16 amino acids. Germline lookup yields CDR1 MGHRA and CDR2 YSYEKL. V was clipped by 0 bases and J by 5 bases, with 16 bases between them. The CDR3 is CASSQDVSPRRYGYTF. The CDR3 DNA is TGCGCCAGCAGCCAAGACGTAAGCCCACGGCGGTATGGCTACACCTTC.

This rearrangement joins TRBV11-2 to TRBJ2-5; D not resolved. This CDR3 spans 12 amino acids. Per the germline V gene, CDR1 is SGHAT and CDR2 is FQNNGV. Trimming removed 3 bases from V and 4 bases from J, with 6 bases in between. This chain's CDR3 is CASSFIGETQYF. CDR3 coding DNA: TGTGCCAGCAGCTTTATTGGAGAGACCCAGTACTTC.

This sequence joins TRBV6-6 and TRBJ2-7; 11 bases match TRBD2. In germline, CDR1 is MNHNY, CDR2 SVGAGI (reference sequence). The CDR3 runs to 13 residues. Trimming removed 4 bases from V and 6 bases from J; junction bases left unmatched: 2. The CDR3 DNA reads TGTGCCAGCAGTTCACTAGCGGGAGTCGAGCAGTACTTC. It yields the protein CASSSLAGVEQYF.

The CDR3 sequence is CASSYSTRGRNEQFF. The CDR3 DNA reads as TGTGCCAGCAGTTACTCGACTCGGGGTCGGAATGAGCAGTTCTTC. J is TRBJ2-1 and V is TRBV6-6; tentatively, D is TRBD2 (5 bases). The germline gives CDR1 MNHNY, CDR2 SVGAGI (reference sequence). The V end lost 0 bases, the J end lost 7 bases, and 13 bases lay between the germline ends. CDR3 size: 15 residues.

The chain joins TRBV19 to TRBJ1-5; 11 nucleotides agree with TRBD1. Per germline, CDR1 LNHDA and CDR2 SQIVND (reference sequence). Losses at the gene ends were 3 bases for V and 0 bases for J; bases not matched to a gene: 13. The CDR3 runs 20 residues. This CDR3 is CASSIPGGGTGGGSNQPQHF. The CDR3 DNA reads TGTGCCAGTAGTATCCCCGGCGGTGGGACAGGGGGTGGTAGCAATCAGCCCCAGCATTTT.

This clone was picked up many times. This chain connects TRBV6-4 to TRBJ2-7, with 8 bases that match TRBD1. The length of the CDR3 is 15 residues. The V gene end was trimmed by 5 bases and the J gene end by 7 bases; junction bases not matched to a gene: 13. From germline, CDR1 is MRHNA and CDR2 SNTAGT. In DNA, the CDR3 is TGTGCCAGCAGTACTGGACAGGGAGACTCTAGTGAGCAGTACTTC. The encoded protein is CASSTGQGDSSEQYF.

The chain couples TRBV5-1 to TRBJ2-1; 9 bases align to TRBD2. Per germline, CDR1 SGHRS and CDR2 YFSETQ. V was pared by 2 bases and J by 7 bases, with 4 bases of the junction left unmatched. CDR3 length: 14 amino acids. In DNA, the CDR3 is TGCGCCAGCAGCTTTAGCGGGAGCCTTAATGAGCAGTTCTTC. This encodes CASSFSGSLNEQFF.

The gene calls are TRBV28 and TRBJ1-1; D is ambiguous. The length of the CDR3 is 15 residues. Per germline, CDR1 MDHEN and CDR2 SYDVKM. V gave up 3 bases and J gave up 5 bases, with 16 bases separating them. CDR3 sequence reads: CASSFVRSAITEAFF. CDR3 DNA: TGTGCCAGCAGTTTTGTCCGATCGGCGATTACTGAAGCTTTCTTT.

The rearrangement joins TRBV25-1 to TRBJ2-6; the D call may be TRBD1 or TRBD2 (5 bases each). With 3 bases removed from V and 0 bases from J, the gap between germline ends came to 12 bases. From germline, CDR1 is MGHDK and CDR2 SYGVNS. This CDR3 has 17 amino acids. Here the CDR3 DNA reads TGTGCCAGCAGTGAGGGACGTGCATACTCTGGGGCCAACGTCCTGACTTTC. It is translated as CASSEGRAYSGANVLTF.